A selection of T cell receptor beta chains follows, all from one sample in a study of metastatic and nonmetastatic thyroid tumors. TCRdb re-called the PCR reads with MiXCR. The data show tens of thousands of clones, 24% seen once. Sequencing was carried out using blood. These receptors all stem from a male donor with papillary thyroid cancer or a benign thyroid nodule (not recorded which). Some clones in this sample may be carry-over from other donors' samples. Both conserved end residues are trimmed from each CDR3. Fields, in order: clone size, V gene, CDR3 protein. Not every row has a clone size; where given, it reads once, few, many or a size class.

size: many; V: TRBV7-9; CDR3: ASSLAGRNTDTQY
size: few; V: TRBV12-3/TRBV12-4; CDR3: ASSPGQATNEKLF
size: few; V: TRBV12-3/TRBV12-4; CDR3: ASSQTRGGNTEAF
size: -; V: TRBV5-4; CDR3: ASSLDPEGNTIY
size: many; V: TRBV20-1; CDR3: SARDAQAGGLNTEAF
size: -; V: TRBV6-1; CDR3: ASRSGVTGGYT
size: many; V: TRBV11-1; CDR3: TSSTEIGGGNYGYT
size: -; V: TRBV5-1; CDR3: ASSLGTSNEQY
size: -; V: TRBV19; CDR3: ASRQGSGFNTEAF
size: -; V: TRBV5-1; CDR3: ASSLGGQKVYNEQF
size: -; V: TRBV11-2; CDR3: ASRGTDLNTEAF
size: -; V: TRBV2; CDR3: ASKRETSRSNNEQF
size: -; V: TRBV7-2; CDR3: ASSLAAQGGYT
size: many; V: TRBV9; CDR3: ASSVGQGPSGANVLT
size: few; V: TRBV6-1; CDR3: ASSPIAGGYNEQF
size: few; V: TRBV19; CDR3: ASSRTSGTGELF
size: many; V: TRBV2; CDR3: ANGQGGGYT
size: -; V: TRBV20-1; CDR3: SARTGGDYGYT
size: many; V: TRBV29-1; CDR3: SVDRASGTSYEQY
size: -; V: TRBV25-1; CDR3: ASSARQGARYGYT
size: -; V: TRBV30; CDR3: AWSTPLSGTGRHEQY
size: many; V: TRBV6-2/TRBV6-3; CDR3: ASSYRPGQGT
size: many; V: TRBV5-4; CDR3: ASSPRDRENEQF
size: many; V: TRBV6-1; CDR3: ASRQPGQGNYGYT
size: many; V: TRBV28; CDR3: ASRRQGSRTGELF
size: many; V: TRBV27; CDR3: ASSLFSGLAEYEQY
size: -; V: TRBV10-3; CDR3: AISAPGHQVLAGFTWELF
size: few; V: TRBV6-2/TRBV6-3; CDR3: ASSYEGGAYNEQF
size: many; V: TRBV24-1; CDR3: ATSDLGDKEQY
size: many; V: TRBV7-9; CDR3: ASSPPSTVHEQY
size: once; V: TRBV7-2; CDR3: ASSSPGLAKNIQY
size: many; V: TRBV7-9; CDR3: ASSLARRGDSPLH
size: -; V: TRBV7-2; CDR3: ASSLGSGPYEQY
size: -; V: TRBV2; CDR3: ASSEDAGGYNEQF
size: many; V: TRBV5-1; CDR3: ASSKRTGSYNEQF
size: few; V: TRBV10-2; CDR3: ASMDRGYSNQPQH
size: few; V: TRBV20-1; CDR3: SAVSYEQY
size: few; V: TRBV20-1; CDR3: SAKGDRGSELDTQY
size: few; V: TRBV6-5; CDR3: ASSYTGSHYEQY
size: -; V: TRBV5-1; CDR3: ASSLDVVINTEAF
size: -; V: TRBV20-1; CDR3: SASPGTGASYEQY
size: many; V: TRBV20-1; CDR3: SARVGGGPYNEQF
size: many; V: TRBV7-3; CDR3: ASSRTGTDTQY
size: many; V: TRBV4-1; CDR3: ASSSWWGQGRNEQF
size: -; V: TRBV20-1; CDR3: SARQALTNTEAF
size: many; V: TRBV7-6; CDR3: ASSLSGTSGPPANEQF